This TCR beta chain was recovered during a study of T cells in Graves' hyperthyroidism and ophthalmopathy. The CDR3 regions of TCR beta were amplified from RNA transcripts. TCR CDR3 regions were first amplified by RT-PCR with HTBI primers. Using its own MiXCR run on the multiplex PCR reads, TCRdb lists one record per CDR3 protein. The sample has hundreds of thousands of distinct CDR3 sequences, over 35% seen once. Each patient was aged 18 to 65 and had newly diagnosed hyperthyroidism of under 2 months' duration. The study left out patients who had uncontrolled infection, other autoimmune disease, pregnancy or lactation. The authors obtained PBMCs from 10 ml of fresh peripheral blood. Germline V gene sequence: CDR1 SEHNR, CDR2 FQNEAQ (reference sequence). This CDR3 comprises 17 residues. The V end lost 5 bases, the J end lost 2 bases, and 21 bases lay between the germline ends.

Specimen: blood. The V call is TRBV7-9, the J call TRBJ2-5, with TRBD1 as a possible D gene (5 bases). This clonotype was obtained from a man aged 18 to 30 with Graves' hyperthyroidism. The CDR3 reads CASSQEMDTDLQETQYF. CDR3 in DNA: TGTGCCAGCAGCCAGGAGATGGACACCGATTTACAAGAGACCCAGTACTTC.